Listed below are T cell receptor beta chains from one sample, sequenced in a study of OX40 agonist ivuxolimab in advanced cancers. The data were produced by immunoSEQ multiplex PCR, yet TCRdb's version contains in-frame clones alone and is incomplete. This sample has 11,000 to 15,000 clones; roughly 89% occur once, and the top ten carry 6.5% to 8.5%. Source: CD4+ or CD8+ T cells sorted from blood, taken in a trial of the OX40 agonist ivuxolimab. Receptors originate from an adult with an advanced solid tumor such as melanoma, head and neck, liver or kidney cancer. The CDR3 runs from the conserved cysteine through the conserved F or W. Fields, in order: D gene, V gene, J gene, clone size, CDR3 DNA, CDR3 protein. D genes are given only for firm matches. Only some rows state a clone size, as once, few, many or a class for expanded clones.

D: .
V: TRBV5-1
J: TRBJ1-2
size: .
DNA: TGCGCCAGCAGCTTGAACAGCCTAGGGTATGGCTACACCTTC
CDR3: CASSLNSLGYGYTF

D: .
V: TRBV11-2
J: TRBJ1-3
size: .
DNA: TGTGCCAGCAGCTTAGACCGGTCTGCTGGAAACACCATATATTTT
CDR3: CASSLDRSAGNTIYF

D: .
V: TRBV2
J: TRBJ1-5
size: .
DNA: TGTGCCGGCAGTGGAAATAGCAATCAGCCCCAGCATTTT
CDR3: CAGSGNSNQPQHF

D: TRBD1
V: TRBV18
J: TRBJ1-4
size: .
DNA: TGTGCCAGCTCACCTAGGGACAGGGGTTCGGTCTCCCGGGAGGAAAAACTGTTTTTT
CDR3: CASSPRDRGSVSREEKLFF

D: TRBD2
V: TRBV11-2
J: TRBJ2-7
size: once
DNA: TGTGCCAGCAGCTTAGTGCGGGGAGGGCAACAGCAGTACTTC
CDR3: CASSLVRGGQQQYF

D: .
V: TRBV10-2
J: TRBJ2-7
size: .
DNA: TGCGCCAGCGGGAGCTTCTACGAGCAGTACTTC
CDR3: CASGSFYEQYF

D: TRBD2
V: TRBV29-1
J: TRBJ2-5
size: .
DNA: TGCAGCGTGACTAGCGGGGAGACCCAGTACTTC
CDR3: CSVTSGETQYF

D: .
V: TRBV5-4
J: TRBJ2-7
size: .
DNA: TGTGCCAGCGGGCTGACGGGTTTAGAGCAGTACTTC
CDR3: CASGLTGLEQYF

D: TRBD1
V: TRBV18
J: TRBJ1-2
size: .
DNA: TGTGCCAGCTCACCAGACGGACAGGACGGCTACACCTTC
CDR3: CASSPDGQDGYTF

D: .
V: TRBV4-3
J: TRBJ1-1
size: .
DNA: TGCGCCAGCAGCCAAGGGCAGGCCCCAGGGCACACTGAAGCTTTCTTT
CDR3: CASSQGQAPGHTEAFF

D: TRBD1
V: TRBV9
J: TRBJ2-6
size: .
DNA: TGTGCCAGCAGCGTAGTTGGGGACAGAAGCTCTGGGGCCAACGTCCTGACTTTC
CDR3: CASSVVGDRSSGANVLTF

D: TRBD1
V: TRBV5-1
J: TRBJ2-1
size: .
DNA: TGCGCCAGCAGCTTGGGGGACAGGGCCCACAATGAGCAGTTCTTC
CDR3: CASSLGDRAHNEQFF

D: TRBD1
V: TRBV29-1
J: TRBJ1-1
size: few
DNA: TGCAGCGCTGGGGCGACAGGGTCCTTCTTT
CDR3: CSAGATGSFF

D: TRBD2
V: TRBV11-3
J: TRBJ2-1
size: .
DNA: TGTGCCAGCAGCTTAGCGCGGGGGGGCCAGGGTGAGCAGTTCTTC
CDR3: CASSLARGGQGEQFF

D: TRBD2
V: TRBV7-3
J: TRBJ2-2
size: .
DNA: TGTGCCAGCAGCTCTCGCGGGGGGCCCGACACCGGGGAGCTGTTTTTT
CDR3: CASSSRGGPDTGELFF

D: .
V: TRBV2
J: TRBJ2-5
size: .
DNA: TGTGCCAGCAGTTTACAGGGAGGGGAGACCCAGTACTTC
CDR3: CASSLQGGETQYF

D: .
V: TRBV7-2
J: TRBJ2-7
size: large
DNA: TGTGCCAGCAGCCTAACGACATACGAGCAGTACTTC
CDR3: CASSLTTYEQYF

D: TRBD2
V: TRBV10-3
J: TRBJ2-2
size: .
DNA: TGTGCCATCAGTGTCGGTAGCGGGGGGGCAGGCACCGGGGAGCTGTTTTTT
CDR3: CAISVGSGGAGTGELFF

D: TRBD1
V: TRBV6-5
J: TRBJ1-4
size: .
DNA: TGTGCCAGCAGTTGGGACAGGAATGAAAAACTGTTTTTT
CDR3: CASSWDRNEKLFF

D: TRBD2
V: TRBV9
J: TRBJ2-4
size: .
DNA: TGTGCCAGCAGCCCCCAGACTAGCGGGGGGGCTGTAAACATTCAGTACTTC
CDR3: CASSPQTSGGAVNIQYF

D: .
V: TRBV5-5
J: TRBJ1-2
size: .
DNA: TGTGCCAGCAGCTTGGTCCAGGGCGGTAACTATGGCTACACCTTC
CDR3: CASSLVQGGNYGYTF

D: .
V: TRBV11-3
J: TRBJ2-1
size: .
DNA: TGTGCCAGCAGCTTAGGCCTCAGGGACCTCAATGAGCAGTTCTTC
CDR3: CASSLGLRDLNEQFF

D: .
V: TRBV7-3
J: TRBJ1-2
size: few
DNA: TGTGCCAGCAGCTTATCGGGACGGGGGGCAGGTTATGGCTACACCTTC
CDR3: CASSLSGRGAGYGYTF

D: TRBD1
V: TRBV4-3
J: TRBJ1-1
size: .
DNA: TGCGCCAGCAGCCAGGAATTGACAGGGGGGACGACTGAAGCTTTCTTT
CDR3: CASSQELTGGTTEAFF

D: .
V: TRBV6-1
J: TRBJ1-6
size: .
DNA: TGTGCCAGCTTGGGCTTAAGCGCGTCACCCCTCCACTTT
CDR3: CASLGLSASPLHF

D: .
V: TRBV5-4
J: TRBJ2-5
size: .
DNA: TGTGCCAGCAGCCGGGACCTTCTAGAGACCCAGTACTTC
CDR3: CASSRDLLETQYF

D: .
V: TRBV19
J: TRBJ2-1
size: once
DNA: TGTGCCACCGTCGGCGTTGGTGAGCAGTTCTTC
CDR3: CATVGVGEQFF

D: TRBD1
V: TRBV6-1
J: TRBJ1-5
size: .
DNA: TGTGCCAGCAGTGAAGGGATCGTTAGACAGGGCTTGCCCCAGCATTTT
CDR3: CASSEGIVRQGLPQHF

D: TRBD2
V: TRBV7-9
J: TRBJ2-5
size: few
DNA: TGTGCCAGCAGCCCACCTAGCGGACAAGAGACCCAGTACTTC
CDR3: CASSPPSGQETQYF

D: TRBD2
V: TRBV19
J: TRBJ2-3
size: once
DNA: TGTGCCAGTACCTTGGCTAGCGGGGGCCGCACAGATACGCAGTATTTT
CDR3: CASTLASGGRTDTQYF

D: .
V: TRBV12-5
J: TRBJ2-5
size: .
DNA: TGTGCTAGTGGTTTCTCGGGGACCTCCCAAGAGACCCAGTACTTC
CDR3: CASGFSGTSQETQYF

D: .
V: TRBV4-1
J: TRBJ2-2
size: .
DNA: TGCGCCAGCAGCCAGGTAGCGTTTACCGGGGAGCTGTTTTTT
CDR3: CASSQVAFTGELFF

D: .
V: TRBV19
J: TRBJ2-6
size: few
DNA: TGTGCCAGTAGTCGGTCGGCAGGGCGCTTGGGTTCCGGGGCCAACGTCCTGACTTTC
CDR3: CASSRSAGRLGSGANVLTF

D: TRBD1
V: TRBV7-3
J: TRBJ2-5
size: once
DNA: TGTGCCAGCAGTCTGACAGGGGGCGCAAGGCAAGAGACCCAGTACTTC
CDR3: CASSLTGGARQETQYF

D: .
V: TRBV18
J: TRBJ1-6
size: .
DNA: TGTGCCAGCTCACTTAACCCCCGGCAGGGAGGTAATTCACCCCTCCACTTT
CDR3: CASSLNPRQGGNSPLHF

D: TRBD1
V: TRBV6-1
J: TRBJ2-3
size: .
DNA: TGTGCCGGGGATGACAGGGGGGCTAGCACAGATACGCAGTATTTT
CDR3: CAGDDRGASTDTQYF

D: .
V: TRBV5-6
J: TRBJ2-2
size: .
DNA: TGTGCCAGCAGCCCGACTCACACCGGGGAGCTGTTTTTT
CDR3: CASSPTHTGELFF

D: .
V: TRBV5-1
J: TRBJ2-7
size: .
DNA: TGCGCCAGCAGCTTGGTGGCTTCCTACGAGCAGTACTTC
CDR3: CASSLVASYEQYF

D: .
V: TRBV7-9
J: TRBJ1-5
size: large
DNA: TGTGCCAGCAGCCCTATAGGACAGAACAATCAGCCCCAGCATTTT
CDR3: CASSPIGQNNQPQHF